This T cell receptor (beta chain) was observed in a study of CD8+ T cells in alopecia areata. Study context: Treated patients received oral tofacitinib, 5 to 10 mg twice daily.

Germline CDR1 reads WSHSY; CDR2 reads SAAADI. CDR3 size: 13 residues. The trim removed 10 bases at V and 2 bases at J, leaving 3 bases unmatched. Using a FACSAria, the CD4+ and CD8+ T cells were sorted from the PBMCs. Investigators isolated RNA and reverse transcribed it into cDNA to act as the sequencing template. The data were produced by immunoSEQ multiplex PCR, yet TCRdb's version contains in-frame clones alone and is incomplete. The sample yields 150,000 to 200,000 clones, almost 65% seen once. Study results and caveats: When scalp samples are sequenced, resident alphabeta T cells of normal skin are also captured.

Turning to this clone: The antigen is unknown.

The sequencing used CD4+ T cells sorted from blood, collected at week 0. This rearrangement joins TRBV10-2 to TRBJ2-3; 10 bases are a match to TRBD1. The TCR was taken from a human donor with alopecia areata. CDR3 in amino acids: CATGTGVTDTQYF. CDR3 DNA: TGCGCCACCGGGACAGGGGTCACAGATACGCAGTATTTT.